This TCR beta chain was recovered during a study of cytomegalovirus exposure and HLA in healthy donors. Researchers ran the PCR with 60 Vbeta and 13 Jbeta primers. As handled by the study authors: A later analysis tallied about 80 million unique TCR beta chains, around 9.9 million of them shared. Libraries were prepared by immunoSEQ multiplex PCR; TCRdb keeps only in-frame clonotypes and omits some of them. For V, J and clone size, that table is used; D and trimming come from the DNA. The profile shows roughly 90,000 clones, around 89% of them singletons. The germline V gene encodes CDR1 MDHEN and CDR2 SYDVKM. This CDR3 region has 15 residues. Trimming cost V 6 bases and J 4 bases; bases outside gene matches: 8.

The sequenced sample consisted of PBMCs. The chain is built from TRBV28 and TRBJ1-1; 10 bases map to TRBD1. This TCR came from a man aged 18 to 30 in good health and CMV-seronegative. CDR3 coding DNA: TGTGCCAGCAGCCTAGGGGACAGGGGAGGCACTGAAGCTTTCTTT. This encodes CASSLGDRGGTEAFF.